The subject of this entry is one T cell receptor beta chain. The entry originates in a study of blood T cells in healthy people across ages. Next came a second PCR, run for roughly 6 to 11 cycles, which used a sample-barcoded 5' primer along with a J-beta primer mix. TCRdb reprocessed the 5' RACE reads with MiXCR, giving one entry per CDR3 protein. The sample has around 1,500,000 distinct CDR3 sequences, 42% seen once. The germline V and J ends were trimmed by 5 bases and 3 bases, with 13 bases remaining between them. The CDR3 has 13 amino acids. CDR1 and CDR2 (germline): GTSNPN, SVGIG (reference sequence).

The clonotype comes from a woman under 30 in good health. The sequenced sample was blood. The chain carries TRBV30 and TRBJ1-1; D unresolved. The CDR3 coding sequence is TGTGCCTGGGCACTCGTCTTAGACACTGAAGCTTTCTTT. It yields the protein CAWALVLDTEAFF.